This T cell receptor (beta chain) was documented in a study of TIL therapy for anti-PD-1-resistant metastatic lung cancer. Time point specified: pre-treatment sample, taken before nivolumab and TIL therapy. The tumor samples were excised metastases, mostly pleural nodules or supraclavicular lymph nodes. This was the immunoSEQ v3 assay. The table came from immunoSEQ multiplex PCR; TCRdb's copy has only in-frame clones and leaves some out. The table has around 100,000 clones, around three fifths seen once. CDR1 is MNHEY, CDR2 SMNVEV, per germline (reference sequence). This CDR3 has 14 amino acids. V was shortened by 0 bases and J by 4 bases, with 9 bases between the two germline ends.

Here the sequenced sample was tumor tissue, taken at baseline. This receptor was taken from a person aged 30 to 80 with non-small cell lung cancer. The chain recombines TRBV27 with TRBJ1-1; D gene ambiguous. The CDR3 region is CASSLSVRATEAFF. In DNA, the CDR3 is TGTGCCAGCAGTTTATCTGTGAGGGCCACTGAAGCTTTCTTT.